The rows below give T cell receptor beta chains drawn from one sample of a study of blood T cell repertoires in COVID-19. Generated by immunoSEQ multiplex PCR, the TCRdb table keeps only in-frame clones and is missing some. The sample has 250,000 to 300,000 clones, 75% to 90% seen once. The sequencing sample was made of peripheral blood. These receptors were taken from a woman aged 65 to 85 with acute or convalescent COVID-19. Both conserved end residues are part of each CDR3. The D gene is left open where the match is weak. A clone size is listed for some rows: how often the clone was seen (once, few, many), or a class if it is expanded.

>TRBJ1-1|14|TRBD1|-|TRBV5-1
TGCGCCAGCAGCCCTGGGACAGCGGAGGCTGAAGCTTTCTTT
CASSPGTAEAEAFF
>TRBJ1-1|14|-|-|TRBV5-1
TGCGCCAGCAGCGTCGCCTGGGGGGACACTGAAGCTTTCTTT
CASSVAWGDTEAFF
>TRBJ1-5|16|-|-|TRBV5-7
TGTGCCAGCAGCTTCGAGGGGGGGATTAGCAATCAGCCCCAGCATTTT
CASSFEGGISNQPQHF
>TRBJ1-1|18|-|once|TRBV10-3
TGTGCCATCAGGACGGCCGGCAGGGGAGGGATCTCGAACACTGAAGCTTTCTTT
CAIRTAGRGGISNTEAFF
>TRBJ1-5|15|TRBD1|-|TRBV19
TGTGCCAGTAGTGTAGACAGGGGTAGCAATCAGCCCCAGCATTTT
CASSVDRGSNQPQHF
>TRBJ2-5|14|-|-|TRBV19
TGTGCCAGTAGTAGGACGGGGAAGCAAGAGACCCAGTACTTC
CASSRTGKQETQYF
>TRBJ1-5|14|-|-|TRBV15
TGTGCCACCAGGGGCCTCGAGGGGGATCAGCCCCAGCATTTT
CATRGLEGDQPQHF
>TRBJ1-1|13|-|-|TRBV7-8
TGTGCCAGCAGCTTTTTGGGGGACACGGAAGCTTTCTTT
CASSFLGDTEAFF
>TRBJ2-2|15|-|-|TRBV5-1
TGCGCCAGCAGCCCGGACTCACAATATGGCGGGGAGCTGTTTTTT
CASSPDSQYGGELFF
>TRBJ1-2|12|-|-|TRBV29-1
TGCAGCGCCAGGGCCGGAAGGGGGGGCTACACCTTC
CSARAGRGGYTF
>TRBJ1-4|13|-|-|TRBV10-3
TGTGCCATCAGAGGAGGTACTAATGAAAAACTGTTTTTT
CAIRGGTNEKLFF
>TRBJ2-7|13|TRBD1|once|TRBV19
TGTGCCAGTAGTATCAGACAGGGCTCCGAGCAGTACTTC
CASSIRQGSEQYF
>TRBJ1-5|15|-|few|TRBV28
TGTGCCAGCAGTTACCCAGGCACGAGCAATCAGCCCCAGCATTTT
CASSYPGTSNQPQHF
>TRBJ2-1|15|-|-|TRBV7-9
TGTGCCAGCAGCTTAATAACAGGCTTCAACAATGAGCAGTTCTTC
CASSLITGFNNEQFF
>TRBJ2-3|17|TRBD2|-|TRBV6-2/TRBV6-3
TGTGCCAGCAGTTCCCCAAGAGGAGCGGGGGTTCCAGATACGCAGTATTTT
CASSSPRGAGVPDTQYF
>TRBJ2-6|16|-|-|TRBV6-5
TGTGCCAGCAGTTACACAGTTTTGTCTGGGGCCAACGTCCTGACTTTC
CASSYTVLSGANVLTF
>TRBJ1-1|16|TRBD1|-|TRBV7-3
TGTGCCAGCAGTTTGGTAGGGGGCCAGCCGAACACTGAAGCTTTCTTT
CASSLVGGQPNTEAFF
>TRBJ2-1|14|TRBD2|-|TRBV5-4
TGTGCCAGCAGCCGGGGGGGCCGAGGGAATGAGCAGTTCTTC
CASSRGGRGNEQFF
>TRBJ1-6|14|-|-|TRBV25-1
TGTGCCAGCAGTGACGGCTCCTATAATTCACCCCTCCACTTT
CASSDGSYNSPLHF
>TRBJ1-3|15|-|-|TRBV6-5
TGTGCCAGCAGTCGACCTAACAGGGCTGGAAACACCATATATTTT
CASSRPNRAGNTIYF
>TRBJ1-4|13|TRBD1|-|TRBV5-1
TGCGCCAGCAGCGCATCCGGGACAGGGGAACTGTTTTTT
CASSASGTGELFF
>TRBJ2-1|14|TRBD2|-|TRBV10-3
TGTGCCATCCTCTCGGCGGGGGGGCCTGGTGAGCAGTTCTTC
CAILSAGGPGEQFF
>TRBJ2-7|14|TRBD2|-|TRBV7-2
TGTGCCAGCGGAGGACTAGCGAACTCCTACGAGCAGTACTTC
CASGGLANSYEQYF
>TRBJ1-6|15|TRBD1|-|TRBV3-1/TRBV3-2
TGTGCCAGCAGGTCTACAGGGGCCTATAATTCACCCCTCCACTTT
CASRSTGAYNSPLHF
>TRBJ1-4|16|-|-|TRBV7-9
TGTGCCAGCAGCCCACCGCATCGGACAAATAATGAAAAACTGTTTTTT
CASSPPHRTNNEKLFF
>TRBJ2-7|17|TRBD2|-|TRBV2
TGTGCCAGCAGAGAATTCCCTCCCTTTAGGGGACTATACGAGCAGTACTTC
CASREFPPFRGLYEQYF
>TRBJ1-6|16|-|-|TRBV6-6
TGTGCCAGCAGTTTGCTACCCAACTCCTATAATTCACCCCTCCACTTT
CASSLLPNSYNSPLHF
>TRBJ1-1|16|-|-|TRBV1
TGCACCAGCAGCCAAGATCCACCAACAGGGGACACTGAAGCTTTCTTT
CTSSQDPPTGDTEAFF
>TRBJ1-6|17|-|-|TRBV25-1
TGTGCCAGCGGCGGGTCCAGGGGCGGCATTATGAATTCACCCCTCCACTTT
CASGGSRGGIMNSPLHF
>TRBJ1-4|16|TRBD1|few|TRBV19
TGTGCCAGTAGTATCGGGACAGCGATGACTAATGAAAAACTGTTTTTT
CASSIGTAMTNEKLFF
>TRBJ2-4|14|-|-|TRBV6-6
TGTGCCAGCAGTTACTCGGAGGGAGGAAACATTCAGTACTTC
CASSYSEGGNIQYF
>TRBJ2-3|13|TRBD1|-|TRBV19
TGTGCCAGTAGTATGGGGATAGGGGGCACGCAGTATTTT
CASSMGIGGTQYF
>TRBJ1-2|15|TRBD1|-|TRBV7-9
TGTGCCAGCAGCTTGGCTGGACAGGGGGCAAATGGCTACACCTTC
CASSLAGQGANGYTF
>TRBJ2-7|14|-|-|TRBV10-3
TGTGCCATCAGTGAGTCGGAGGGGGCGGGGGAGCAGTACTTC
CAISESEGAGEQYF
>TRBJ2-7|14|-|-|TRBV6-5
TGTGCCAGCAGCGACATTTGGCAGGGCTACGAGCAGTACTTC
CASSDIWQGYEQYF
>TRBJ1-1|19|-|once|TRBV5-1
TGCGCCAGCAGCTCACGCCGGCAGGGGTCCGTGAACATGAACACTGAAGCTTTCTTT
CASSSRRQGSVNMNTEAFF
>TRBJ2-1|15|TRBD2|-|TRBV4-1
TGCGCCAGCGCCCGACTAGCGGGGGGGCCAAATGAGCAGTTCTTC
CASARLAGGPNEQFF
>TRBJ1-5|15|-|once|TRBV5-5
TGTGCCAGCAGCCGGACAGTCTATAGCAATCAGCCCCAGCATTTT
CASSRTVYSNQPQHF
>TRBJ1-1|14|TRBD1|-|TRBV29-1
TGCAGCGTCGCCGTGACAGGGGGGAGCGCTGAAGCTTTCTTT
CSVAVTGGSAEAFF
>TRBJ2-7|14|TRBD1|-|TRBV3-1/TRBV3-2
TGTGCCAGCAGCGGCCAGACAGGGGTCTACGAGCAGTACTTC
CASSGQTGVYEQYF
>TRBJ1-1|17|TRBD1|few|TRBV2
TGTGCCAGCAGTCCTTCGACAGGGGGCATTCGGAGCACTGAAGCTTTCTTT
CASSPSTGGIRSTEAFF
>TRBJ2-1|14|-|-|TRBV7-2
TGTGCCAGCAGCCTATCGAGCTCCTACAATGAGCAGTTCTTC
CASSLSSSYNEQFF
>TRBJ2-3|15|TRBD2|-|TRBV10-1
TGCGCCAGCAGTGAAAGGGTAGCGGGGACAGATACGCAGTATTTT
CASSERVAGTDTQYF